Listed here are 17 T cell receptor beta chains from one sample, sequenced in a study of cytomegalovirus exposure and HLA in healthy donors. Use of 60 Vbeta and 13 Jbeta primers characterized the PCR. Only in-frame clones appear in the TCRdb table, and some are missing; sequencing was by immunoSEQ multiplex PCR. The listing contains 60,000 to 85,000 clones. Material: PBMCs. These receptors all come from a man between 45 and 60 years old in good health and CMV-seropositive.

The chain employs TRBV7-9 and TRBJ1-3, with D possibly matching TRBD1 (5 bases). This CDR3 contains 15 residues. From germline, CDR1 is SEHNR and CDR2 FQNEAQ (reference sequence). V lost 5 bases and J 4 bases, leaving 15 bases between the germline ends. CDR3 in DNA: TGTGCCAGCAGCCGCGGGGCGCCGGGAGGAAACACCATATATTTT. This gives the protein CASSRGAPGGNTIYF.

The chain joins TRBV7-8 to TRBJ2-1; tentative D call: TRBD2 (6 bases). V lost 1 base and J lost 2, with 9 bases in between. Germline loops: CDR1 SGHVS, CDR2 FQNEAQ. This CDR3 is 15 amino acids long. Written as DNA, the CDR3 is TGTGCCAGCAGCTTAGTCGCGGGAACCTACAATGAGCAGTTCTTC. Encoded protein: CASSLVAGTYNEQFF.

This chain links TRBV2 with TRBJ2-5; D unresolved. V was cut by 7 bases and J by 0 bases, with 12 bases left in between. Germline V CDR1 and CDR2: SNHLY, FYNNEI. This CDR3 comprises 14 residues. Here the CDR3 DNA reads TGTGCCAGCACTATAGATAGAAACCAAGAGACCCAGTACTTC. Translated: CASTIDRNQETQYF.

The V and J genes are TRBV19 and TRBJ1-4; 8 positions match TRBD1. The germline V gene encodes CDR1 LNHDA and CDR2 SQIVND (reference sequence). V lost 10 bases and J lost 0; bases outside the gene matches: 7. The CDR3 extends over 15 amino acids. The CDR3 is CATVGQGATNEKLFF. The CDR3 bases are TGTGCCACCGTAGGACAGGGCGCAACTAATGAAAAACTGTTTTTT.

This chain joins TRBV4-1 and TRBJ2-6, with D unclear. V dropped 1 base and J dropped 0 bases, with 10 bases sitting between them. CDR1 and CDR2 (germline): MGHRA, YSYEKL. The CDR3 is made up of 17 amino acids. For the CDR3, the DNA is TGCGCCAGCAGCCAAGGACTTATTTCCTCTGGGGCCAACGTCCTGACTTTC. Its translation is CASSQGLISSGANVLTF.

The rearrangement joins TRBV11-2 to TRBJ1-1; 7 bases align to TRBD1. From germline, CDR1 is SGHAT and CDR2 FQNNGV. The CDR3 consists of 16 residues. The ends lost 2 bases at V and 0 bases at J; junction bases unmatched: 6. The CDR3 nucleotides read TGTGCCAGCAGCTTAAGACAGGGAACTCTGAACACTGAAGCTTTCTTT. This sequence encodes CASSLRQGTLNTEAFF.

As DNA, the CDR3 is TGTGCCAGTAATATCCAGGGAAGCAATCAGCCCCAGCATTTT. Translating it yields CASNIQGSNQPQHF. The rearrangement links TRBV19 to TRBJ1-5, with D tentatively TRBD1 (5 bases). CDR1 is LNHDA, CDR2 SQIVND, per germline (reference sequence). CDR3 length equals 14 residues. Trimming took 7 bases from V and 1 from J, leaving 11 bases between them.

V gene TRBV9 combines with J gene TRBJ1-2; 8 bases map to TRBD1. Losses at the gene ends were 3 bases for V and 2 bases for J; bases not matched to a gene: 0. The CDR3 is 13 amino acids. Germline assignment: CDR1 SGDLS and CDR2 YYNGEE. The CDR3 DNA reads as TGTGCCAGCAGCGGACAGGGGAACTATGGCTACACCTTC. Translating gives CASSGQGNYGYTF. Variable domain in full (rest from reference TRBV9 and TRBJ1-2): DSGVTQTPKHLITATGQRVTLRCSPRSGDLSVYWYQQSLDQGLQFLIQYYNGEERAKGNILERFSAQQFPDLHSELNLSSLELGDSALYFCASSGQGNYGYTFGSGTRLTVV.

This chain links TRBV4-1 with TRBJ2-7; 7 bases match TRBD1. Germline V gene data show CDR1 as MGHRA and CDR2 as YSYEKL. With 0 bases clipped from V and 10 bases from J, the junction kept 6 bases outside the gene matches. There are 13 residues in the CDR3. The CDR3, as DNA: TGCGCCAGCAGCCAAGAAGAACAGGGGAGACAGTACTTC. Amino acids: CASSQEEQGRQYF.

This rearrangement joins TRBV4-1 to TRBJ1-5; D not resolved. Looked up from germline, CDR1 is MGHRA and CDR2 is YSYEKL. V lost 0 bases, J lost 7 bases, and 16 bases lay in between. The CDR3 sequence is 16 residues long. The CDR3 coding sequence is TGCGCCAGCAGCCAAGACGGGGTAGAAGGGTGGCAGCCCCAGCATTTT. The encoded protein is CASSQDGVEGWQPQHF.

The rearrangement links TRBV7-3 to TRBJ1-1; the D is unclear. Trimming removed 2 bases from V and 2 bases from J, with 9 bases in between. Germline loops: CDR1 SGHTA, CDR2 FQGTGA. The CDR3 extends over 14 amino acids. DNA for the CDR3: TGTGCCAGCAGCTTACTGAGGGTCAACACTGAAGCTTTCTTT. Amino acid sequence: CASSLLRVNTEAFF.

The chain recombines TRBV28 with TRBJ2-7; tentatively, D is TRBD2 (5 bases). The V end lost 3 bases, the J end lost 0 bases, and 9 bases lay between the germline ends. There are 14 residues in the CDR3. CDR1 is MDHEN, CDR2 SYDVKM, per germline. CDR3 sequence reads: CASSFEGPSYEQYF. As DNA, the CDR3 is TGTGCCAGCAGTTTTGAGGGCCCCTCCTACGAGCAGTACTTC.

This rearrangement joins TRBV2 to TRBJ2-2; 7 bases line up with TRBD1. V shed 6 bases, J shed 1 base, and the junction held 11 bases outside the gene matches. This CDR3 has 17 amino acids. Germline CDR1 is SNHLY and CDR2 is FYNNEI. In DNA, the CDR3 is TGTGCCAGCAGCCCAGACTCGGACAGGTTGAACACCGGGGAGCTGTTTTTT. Its translation: CASSPDSDRLNTGELFF.

The V call is TRBV9, the J call TRBJ2-3; 7 nucleotides agree with TRBD2. CDR1 is SGDLS and CDR2 is YYNGEE in the germline V gene. This CDR3 spans 18 amino acids. V gave up 3 bases and J gave up 2 bases; unmatched junction bases: 15. The CDR3 loop is CASSGPLGGGINTDTQYF. In nucleotides, the CDR3 is TGTGCCAGCAGCGGTCCCCTGGGGGGGGGTATTAACACAGATACGCAGTATTTT.

As for this clone: This sample includes further DNA sequences coding for the same CDR3. This rearrangement joins TRBV11-2 to TRBJ2-3; D possibly corresponds to TRBD1 (8 bases). The germline gives CDR1 SGHAT, CDR2 FQNNGV. This CDR3 spans 15 amino acids. The V end lost 5 bases, the J end lost 3 bases, and 15 bases lay between the germline ends. In nucleotides, the CDR3 is TGTGCCAGCAGCCCTGACAGGGGAGGGACAGATACGCAGTATTTT. Translated: CASSPDRGGTDTQYF.

The chain is built from TRBV5-1 and TRBJ2-2; D might be TRBD1 (6 bases). V lost 7 bases, J lost 7 bases, and 14 bases lay in between. The CDR3 sequence is 13 residues long. The germline V gene has CDR1 SGHRS and CDR2 YFSETQ. Here the CDR3 reads CASRQGLSGELFF. The CDR3 DNA sequence: TGCGCCAGCCGCCAGGGGCTTAGCGGGGAGCTGTTTTTT.

For the CDR3, the DNA is TGTGCCAGCAGTACATCCGGGACAGCCTCTAACATCTACGAGCAGTACTTC. This encodes CASSTSGTASNIYEQYF. The V call is TRBV27, the J call TRBJ2-7; 7 nucleotides match TRBD1. Trimming removed 5 bases from V and 3 bases from J; junction bases left unmatched: 16. The CDR3 covers 17 residues. Germline CDR1 reads MNHEY; CDR2 reads SMNVEV (reference sequence).